This is a list of T cell receptor beta chains from one sample in a study of blood T cell repertoires in COVID-19. Only in-frame clones appear in the TCRdb table, and some are missing; sequencing was by immunoSEQ multiplex PCR. The data contain over 150,000 clones, roughly 80% of them singletons. Sequencing was carried out using peripheral blood. Every receptor here comes from a man aged 60 to 69 with acute or convalescent COVID-19. Both conserved end residues are part of each CDR3.

V gene: TRBV24-1; CDR3 protein: CATSAATDLGNEQFF
V gene: TRBV5-1; CDR3 protein: CASSLGGLRGTEAFF
V gene: TRBV7-3; CDR3 protein: CASGRTGTGANVLTF
V gene: TRBV4-1; CDR3 protein: CASSRQMNTEAFF
V gene: TRBV19; CDR3 protein: CASSARGRGYEQYF
V gene: TRBV6-5; CDR3 protein: CASSYSNGAGELFF
V gene: TRBV19; CDR3 protein: CASSREGRRDEFF
V gene: TRBV5-1; CDR3 protein: CASSLDGGQGDEQFF
V gene: TRBV5-1; CDR3 protein: CASSPRGPSGELFF
V gene: TRBV19; CDR3 protein: CASSGTANQPQHF
V gene: TRBV18; CDR3 protein: CASSPERTGWHYGYTF
V gene: TRBV5-6; CDR3 protein: CASSLYQAGETQYF
V gene: TRBV9; CDR3 protein: CASSSTRDRNTGELFF
V gene: TRBV19; CDR3 protein: CASSIQANGYTF
V gene: TRBV10-3; CDR3 protein: CAISGQGGAYNEQFF
V gene: TRBV18; CDR3 protein: CASSPGQGVRPDTQYF
V gene: TRBV7-2; CDR3 protein: CASSLWPSSYEQYF
V gene: TRBV6-5; CDR3 protein: CASRGRGRVYGYTF
V gene: TRBV18; CDR3 protein: CASSPSQDTEAFF
V gene: TRBV19; CDR3 protein: CASTFSGGRSEAFF
V gene: TRBV29-1; CDR3 protein: CSVGGRGLNIQYF
V gene: TRBV19; CDR3 protein: CASSERGGYNEQFF
V gene: TRBV12-5; CDR3 protein: CASGLADRTSYEQYF
V gene: TRBV15; CDR3 protein: CATSRSGGTGGYNEQFF
V gene: TRBV4-2; CDR3 protein: CASSQETGDSPLHF
V gene: TRBV2; CDR3 protein: CASTNDRVGGYTF
V gene: TRBV11-2; CDR3 protein: CASKSGGSFLPDTGELFF
V gene: TRBV6-5; CDR3 protein: CASSIREAYEQYF
V gene: TRBV27; CDR3 protein: CASSFPTGGVYNEQFF
V gene: TRBV6-1; CDR3 protein: CASSEYLNTEAFF
V gene: TRBV6-5; CDR3 protein: CASSDGGGYNEQFF
V gene: TRBV19; CDR3 protein: CASSIGSTGAPLHF